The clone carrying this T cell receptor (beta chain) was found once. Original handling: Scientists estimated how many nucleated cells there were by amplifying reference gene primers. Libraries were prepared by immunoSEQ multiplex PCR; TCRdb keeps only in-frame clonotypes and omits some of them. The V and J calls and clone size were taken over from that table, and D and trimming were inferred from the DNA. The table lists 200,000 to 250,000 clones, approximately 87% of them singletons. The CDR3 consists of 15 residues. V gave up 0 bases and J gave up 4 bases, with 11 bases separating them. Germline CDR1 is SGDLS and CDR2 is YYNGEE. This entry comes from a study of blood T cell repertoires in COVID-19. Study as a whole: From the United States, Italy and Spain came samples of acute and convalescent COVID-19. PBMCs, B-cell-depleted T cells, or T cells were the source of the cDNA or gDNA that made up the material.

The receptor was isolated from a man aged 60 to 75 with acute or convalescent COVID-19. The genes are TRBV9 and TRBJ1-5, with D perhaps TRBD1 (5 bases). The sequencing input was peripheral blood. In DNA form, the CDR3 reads TGTGCCAGCAGCGTAGGGGGGGACCATAATCAGCCCCAGCATTTT. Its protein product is CASSVGGDHNQPQHF.